Presented here are 14 T cell receptor beta chains from one specimen sequenced in a study of vaccination effects on CD4 cells after COVID-19. The data were produced by immunoSEQ multiplex PCR, yet TCRdb's version contains in-frame clones alone and is incomplete. This sample has 60,000 to 85,000 clones; 74% occur once, and the top ten carry under 2%. CD4+ T cells specific for antigen were expanded with viral peptide pools by the ViraFEST assay before sequencing. When 10 to 11 days of culture had elapsed, CD4+ T cells were isolated. Participants completed two doses of the BNT162b2 or mRNA-1273 vaccine. No antigen has been assigned to these receptors. The starting material was CD4+ T cells from PBMCs cultured with HCoV-229E spike peptides, obtained after COVID-19 vaccination. These receptor sequences come from a human donor who received a COVID-19 vaccine.

This clone appeared a single time. The chain joins TRBV19 to TRBJ1-1; D call uncertain. The CDR3 is 13 residues long. The germline V gene encodes CDR1 LNHDA and CDR2 SQIVND (reference sequence). V lost 3 bases and J 0 bases, leaving 5 bases between the germline ends. Written as DNA, the CDR3 is TGTGCCAGTAGTATTCAAGTGAACACTGAAGCTTTCTTT. As protein: CASSIQVNTEAFF.

The chain is built from TRBV4-3 and TRBJ1-2; the D is unclear. The CDR3 is 13 amino acids. V was trimmed by 2 bases and J by 6 bases, leaving 10 bases between them. Germline values: CDR1 LGHNA, CDR2 YSLEER. CDR3 in DNA: TGCGCCAGCAGCCAAAGGTCATACAATGGCTACACCTTC. Translated: CASSQRSYNGYTF.

The sample holds a few counts of this clone. The chain combines TRBV2 with TRBJ1-3; the D is unclear. This CDR3 spans 15 amino acids. Trimming stripped 4 bases from V and 1 base from J, with 11 bases between. Germline-derived CDR1 and CDR2 are SNHLY and FYNNEI. Here the CDR3 reads CASSATPRSGNTIYF. For the CDR3, the DNA is TGTGCCAGCAGTGCAACCCCTAGATCTGGAAACACCATATATTTT.

CDR3 protein: CASSLTGDFYGYTF. The CDR3, as DNA: TGTGCCAGCAGTCTTACAGGGGACTTCTATGGCTACACCTTC. V is TRBV28 and J is TRBJ1-2, with 7 bases fitting TRBD1. In germline, CDR1 is MDHEN, CDR2 SYDVKM. Trimming removed 5 bases from V and 4 bases from J; junction bases left unmatched: 7. The CDR3 consists of 14 residues.

V gene TRBV2 combines with J gene TRBJ2-5; TRBD1 might be the D (5 bases). V dropped 10 bases and J dropped 1 base, with 10 bases sitting between them. CDR3 length equals 12 residues. CDR1 SNHLY and CDR2 FYNNEI come from the germline V gene. The CDR3 spells CATDSFQETQYF. DNA of the CDR3: TGTGCCACCGACAGTTTCCAAGAGACCCAGTACTTC.

The V call is TRBV5-1, the J call TRBJ2-7; the D gene is possibly TRBD2 (5 bases). V lost 0 bases and J 2 bases, leaving 9 bases between the germline ends. The germline CDR1 and CDR2 sequences are SGHRS and YFSETQ. The CDR3 contains 14 residues. The CDR3 here is CASSLGGPAYEQYV. The CDR3 DNA follows: TGCGCCAGCAGCTTGGGAGGGCCCGCCTACGAGCAGTACGTC.

This chain connects TRBV9 to TRBJ2-1; D tentatively fits TRBD1 or TRBD2 (5 bases each). The V end was cut by 4 bases, the J end by 0 bases, with 23 bases between. Germline loops: CDR1 SGDLS, CDR2 YYNGEE. The CDR3 sequence is 19 residues long. The CDR3 bases are TGTGCCAGCAGCCCCCACGATTCGGGACGGTCTAGCTCCTACAATGAGCAGTTCTTC. Translating gives CASSPHDSGRSSSYNEQFF.

The chain joins TRBV12-3 or TRBV12-4 to TRBJ2-5, with D tentatively TRBD2 (6 bases). The CDR3 totals 13 residues. Trimming shortened V by 3 bases and J by 7 bases, and 12 bases separated the two germline ends. CDR3: CASSFGGTRTQYF. The DNA for the CDR3 is TGTGCCAGCAGTTTCGGAGGGACGCGGACCCAGTACTTC.

The CDR3 DNA follows: TGCGCCAGCAGTGAGTATAAGCGGGCGAACTCCTACGAGCAGTACGTC. Its protein product is CASSEYKRANSYEQYV. The V gene is TRBV10-2, the J gene TRBJ2-7, with D perhaps matching TRBD2 (6 bases). CDR1 WSHSY and CDR2 SAAADI come from the germline V gene. The germline V and J ends were trimmed by 1 base and 0 bases, with 13 bases remaining between them. This CDR3 is built from 16 residues.

This rearrangement joins TRBV18 to TRBJ1-3, with a possible D match to TRBD1 (5 bases). CDR3 length: 16 amino acids. V shed 6 bases and J shed 0 bases, with 15 bases lying between them. Per germline, CDR1 KGHSH and CDR2 LQKENI. CDR3 sequence (DNA): TGTGCCAGCTCTCCTTTTGGGACGGCCTCTGGAAACACCATATATTTT. Encoded protein: CASSPFGTASGNTIYF.

The genes are TRBV12-5 and TRBJ2-7, with 10 nucleotides matching TRBD1. Germline values: CDR1 LGHNT, CDR2 FRNRAP. The length of the CDR3 is 18 residues. J gave up 3 bases and V 0 bases, and 11 bases lay outside the gene matches. CDR3 loop: CASGLVNWTGTGDYEQYV. The CDR3 DNA follows: TGTGCTAGTGGTTTGGTTAATTGGACCGGGACAGGGGACTACGAGCAGTACGTC.

Here the CDR3 reads CASSPAQGQNTGELFF. DNA of the CDR3: TGTGCCAGCTCCCCCGCCCAGGGACAAAACACCGGGGAGCTGTTTTTT. The chain links TRBV18 to TRBJ2-2, with D possibly matching TRBD1 (6 bases). V gave up 6 bases and J gave up 2 bases, with 16 bases separating them. The germline V gene has CDR1 KGHSH and CDR2 LQKENI. The CDR3 loop spans 16 amino acids.

This chain joins TRBV7-3 and TRBJ2-3, with TRBD2 matching 11 bases. The CDR3 sequence is 18 residues long. V was pared by 1 base and J by 2 bases, with 8 bases of the junction left unmatched. Looked up from germline, CDR1 is SGHTA and CDR2 is FQGTGA. The CDR3 DNA is TGTGCCAGCAGCTTAATTCATTCTAGCGGGGGGCCCACAGATACGCAGTATTTT. Encoded protein: CASSLIHSSGGPTDTQYF.

The chain couples TRBV5-1 to TRBJ2-3; 8 bases agree with TRBD2. This CDR3 comprises 15 residues. Losses at the gene ends were 6 bases for V and 0 bases for J; bases not matched to a gene: 6. The germline V gene has CDR1 SGHRS and CDR2 YFSETQ. CDR3 coding DNA: TGCGCCAGCACTACGGGGGGGGCGAGCACAGATACGCAGTATTTT. Translation gives CASTTGGASTDTQYF.